The 13 T cell receptor beta chains below come from one sample, sequenced in a study of long-term antiretroviral therapy in people with HIV. At the survey level, the v3.0 immunoSEQ assay was run. Clones were read by immunoSEQ multiplex PCR, and TCRdb kept only the in-frame ones, dropping some. The table shows tens of thousands of clones, with around 83% occurring only once. The material was unsorted PBMCs, obtained 3 years after starting antiretroviral therapy. The receptors here all came from a man between 45 and 60 years old with HIV.

V and J are TRBV28 and TRBJ1-1; D is ambiguous. V lost 5 bases and J lost 1, with 5 bases in between. The CDR3 extends over 12 amino acids. The germline CDR1 and CDR2 sequences are MDHEN and SYDVKM. CDR3 coding DNA: TGTGCCAGCAGTCCCTCGAACACTGAAGCTTTCTTT. Translation gives CASSPSNTEAFF.

This chain uses TRBV6-6 with TRBJ1-4, with D perhaps TRBD1 (5 bases). With 5 bases removed from V and 6 bases from J, the gap between germline ends came to 13 bases. CDR3 length: 14 amino acids. CDR1 and CDR2 (germline): MNHNY, SVGAGI (reference sequence). CDR3 DNA sequence: TGTGCCAGCAGTCCGACAGTTAGTGATGAAAAACTGTTTTTT. Protein sequence: CASSPTVSDEKLFF.

The rearrangement uses TRBV14 and TRBJ2-7; 9 nucleotides align to TRBD1. Germline lookup yields CDR1 SGHDN and CDR2 FVKESK. The ends lost 1 base at V and 5 bases at J; junction bases unmatched: 9. The CDR3 contains 16 residues. The CDR3 here is CASSQVFGQGPNEQYF. The CDR3 nucleotides are TGTGCCAGCAGCCAAGTTTTCGGACAGGGGCCCAACGAGCAGTACTTC.

This chain joins TRBV7-9 and TRBJ1-3; 8 bases are shared with TRBD1. There are 15 residues in the CDR3. V was clipped by 3 bases and J by 1 base; unmatched bases: 2. CDR1 is SEHNR and CDR2 is FQNEAQ in the germline V gene (reference sequence). The CDR3 bases are TGTGCCAGCAGCTTCGGACAGGGATCTGGAAACACCATATATTTT. Translated, it gives CASSFGQGSGNTIYF.

This rearrangement joins TRBV2 to TRBJ1-2; unclear D gene. Germline values: CDR1 SNHLY, CDR2 FYNNEI. V dropped 5 bases and J dropped 5 bases, with 9 bases sitting between them. There are 12 residues in the CDR3. This CDR3 reads CASSSAGYGYTF. Here the CDR3 DNA reads TGTGCCAGCAGTTCCGCAGGATATGGCTACACCTTC.

The J gene is TRBJ1-5, the V gene TRBV30; maybe TRBD1 (6 bases). V lost 2 bases, J lost 6 bases, and 11 bases lay in between. The germline gives CDR1 GTSNPN, CDR2 SVGIG (reference sequence). CDR3 length: 13 residues. The CDR3 protein is CAWSKGGSQPQHF. CDR3 coding DNA: TGTGCCTGGAGTAAAGGGGGAAGTCAGCCCCAGCATTTT.

The chain carries TRBV9 and TRBJ2-5, with 9 bases that match TRBD2. Germline-derived CDR1 and CDR2 are SGDLS and YYNGEE. V was clipped by 1 base and J by 5 bases; unmatched bases: 6. The CDR3 has 15 amino acids. The CDR3 region is CASSVSSGEGETQYF. The CDR3 coding sequence is TGTGCCAGCAGCGTATCTAGCGGGGAGGGGGAGACCCAGTACTTC.

This chain joins TRBV4-3 and TRBJ1-4; 9 bases agree with TRBD1. The V gene's germline CDR1 is LGHNA and CDR2 YSLEER. CDR3 length: 15 amino acids. Trimming at V came to 1 base and at J to 8 bases, leaving 5 bases not matched to a gene. CDR3 amino acids: CASSQGTGAGEKLFF. The CDR3 DNA is TGCGCCAGCAGCCAAGGGACAGGGGCGGGAGAAAAACTGTTTTTT.

In this sample, this clone turned up a few times. The chain recombines TRBV5-1 with TRBJ1-2; 7 bases line up with TRBD1. Per the germline V gene, CDR1 is SGHRS and CDR2 is YFSETQ. CDR3 length: 12 amino acids. V trimming: 2 bases; J trimming: 6 bases; junction bases outside the gene matches: 1. For the CDR3, the DNA is TGCGCCAGCAGCTTTACAGGGGATGGCTACACCTTC. Its protein is CASSFTGDGYTF.

The rearrangement links TRBV5-1 to TRBJ2-5; TRBD2 might be the D (7 bases). V was cut by 0 bases and J by 5 bases, with 14 bases left in between. The CDR3 extends over 15 amino acids. The germline gives CDR1 SGHRS, CDR2 YFSETQ. CDR3 in DNA: TGCGCCAGCAGCTTGGATGAGGGGGGGCTCGAGACCCAGTACTTC. Protein sequence: CASSLDEGGLETQYF.

This chain uses TRBV27 with TRBJ2-5, with D perhaps TRBD2 (6 bases). The CDR3 loop spans 17 amino acids. V was cut by 2 bases and J by 2 bases, with 18 bases left in between. Germline V CDR1 and CDR2: MNHEY, SMNVEV (reference sequence). Here the CDR3 reads CASSLKSLGLRQETQYF. CDR3 nucleotides: TGTGCCAGCAGTTTAAAGAGTCTGGGACTTAGGCAAGAGACCCAGTACTTC.

The chain uses TRBV11-3 and TRBJ1-2; D is possibly TRBD1 (5 bases). CDR3 length: 15 amino acids. V gave up 0 bases and J gave up 5 bases, with 13 bases separating them. Germline CDR1 is SGHNT and CDR2 is YENEEA. The CDR3 coding sequence is TGTGCCAGCAGCTTAGAAGGCCAGGGAGGGTATGGCTACACCTTC. The encoded protein is CASSLEGQGGYGYTF.

V gene TRBV28 combines with J gene TRBJ1-5; a weak D match, TRBD1 (6 bases). Trimming stripped 6 bases from V and 5 bases from J, with 14 bases between. CDR3 size: 14 residues. Germline loops: CDR1 MDHEN, CDR2 SYDVKM. The CDR3 is CASSRTARDQPQHF. The CDR3 DNA reads TGTGCCAGCAGCCGGACAGCCCGAGATCAGCCCCAGCATTTT.